The 32 T cell receptor beta chains listed next were all sequenced from one sample in a study of cytomegalovirus exposure and HLA in healthy donors. TCRdb's table, derived via immunoSEQ multiplex PCR, lists solely in-frame clones and lacks some. This table has about 43,000 clones, more than 85% appearing once. The sequenced material came from PBMCs. These receptors all stem from a man aged 18 to 29 in good health and CMV-seronegative.

The chain employs TRBV5-1 and TRBJ1-1; 10 nucleotides agree with TRBD1. The CDR3 is 16 residues long. CDR1 and CDR2 (germline): SGHRS, YFSETQ. The V and J ends lost 0 bases and 0 bases, in that order; junction bases with no gene match: 2. As DNA, the CDR3 is TGCGCCAGCAGCTTGGGGGGACAGGGGCTGAACACTGAAGCTTTCTTT. Encoded protein: CASSLGGQGLNTEAFF.

The CDR3 bases are TGTGCCAGCCCCCCCTCGGTTACCGGGGAGCTGTTTTTT. It specifies CASPPSVTGELFF. The chain recombines TRBV11-2 with TRBJ2-2; D remains ambiguous. CDR1 and CDR2 from the germline V gene are SGHAT and FQNNGV. V was trimmed by 8 bases and J by 5 bases, leaving 12 bases between them. This CDR3 has 13 residues. Complete variable domain (other parts from reference TRBV11-2 and TRBJ2-2): EAGVAQSPRYKIIEKRQSVAFWCNPISGHATLYWYQQILGQGPKLLIQFQNNGVVDDSQLPKDRFSAERLKGVDSTLKIQPAKLEDSAVYLCASPPSVTGELFFGEGSRLTVL.

The CDR3 bases are TGTGCCACCAGCAGAGACAAGAGTCAGCCCCAGCATTTT. Encoded protein: CATSRDKSQPQHF. The chain combines TRBV15 with TRBJ1-5; D is unresolved. The V gene's germline CDR1 is LNHNV and CDR2 YYDKDF (reference sequence). The CDR3 covers 13 residues. The V end lost 0 bases, the J end lost 6 bases, and 6 bases lay between the germline ends.

This clone has just a few counts. V gene TRBV4-2 combines with J gene TRBJ2-3; TRBD1 matches 8 bases. With V trimmed by 4 bases and J by 4 bases, 10 bases remained unmatched. There are 16 residues in the CDR3. The germline V gene has CDR1 LGHNA and CDR2 YNFKEQ. The CDR3, as DNA: TGTGCCAGCAGCCCAACCGACAGGGGAAATGCAGATACGCAGTATTTT. Its translation is CASSPTDRGNADTQYF.

This chain joins TRBV7-2 and TRBJ2-6, with D unresolved. The germline V and J ends were trimmed by 5 bases and 0 bases, with 8 bases remaining between them. There are 15 residues in the CDR3. CDR1 is SGHTA and CDR2 is FQGNSA in the germline V gene. The CDR3 spells CASSLDNSGANVLTF. CDR3 nucleotide sequence: TGTGCCAGCAGCCTCGACAACTCTGGGGCCAACGTCCTGACTTTC. Filled out from reference TRBV7-2 and TRBJ2-6, the complete variable domain reads GAGVSQSPSNKVTEKGKDVELRCDPISGHTALYWYRQSLGQGLEFLIYFQGNSAPDKSGLPSDRFSAERTGGSVSTLTIQRTQQEDSAVYLCASSLDNSGANVLTFGAGSRLTVL.

V and J are TRBV5-1 and TRBJ2-7; 14 nucleotides align to TRBD2. CDR1 is SGHRS and CDR2 is YFSETQ in the germline V gene. This CDR3 region has 18 residues. The V segment lost 4 bases and the J segment 0 bases; nucleotides outside the gene matches: 9. CDR3 bases: TGCGCCAGCAGCCCGGGACTAGCGGGGGCCCTCGACTCCTACGAGCAGTACTTC. It codes for CASSPGLAGALDSYEQYF.

This chain uses TRBV7-6 with TRBJ2-7, with a tentative D call TRBD1 (7 bases). V shed 5 bases and J shed 6 bases, with 17 bases lying between them. CDR1 SGHVS and CDR2 FNYEAQ come from the germline V gene. The CDR3 has 14 amino acids. The CDR3 nucleotides are TGTGCCAGCAGCCCCACCGACAGGGAGGTCGAGCAGTACTTC. Translating it yields CASSPTDREVEQYF.

The chain recombines TRBV15 with TRBJ2-3, with 9 bases identical to TRBD1. CDR1 and CDR2 (germline): LNHNV, YYDKDF (reference sequence). CDR3 length equals 16 residues. V lost 4 bases and J lost 4; bases outside the gene matches: 9. The CDR3 sequence: CATSKGDRVDADTQYF. The CDR3 nucleotides are TGTGCCACCAGCAAGGGGGACAGGGTTGATGCAGATACGCAGTATTTT.

The chain has TRBV4-3 and TRBJ2-2, with 10 bases matching TRBD1. The length of the CDR3 is 17 residues. Losses at the gene ends were 3 bases for V and 5 bases for J; bases not matched to a gene: 9. Germline V gene data show CDR1 as LGHNA and CDR2 as YSLEER. The CDR3 nucleotides read TGCGCCAGCAGCCAGGACTCCGGGACAGGGGAAACCGGGGAGCTGTTTTTT. Translating it yields CASSQDSGTGETGELFF.

J is TRBJ2-3 and V is TRBV7-2; 7 bases line up with TRBD2. With V trimmed by 6 bases and J by 1 base, 7 bases remained unmatched. CDR1 SGHTA and CDR2 FQGNSA come from the germline V gene. This CDR3 has 15 residues. The CDR3 loop is CASSKERGGTDTQYF. For the CDR3, the DNA is TGTGCCAGCAGTAAAGAGCGGGGTGGCACAGATACGCAGTATTTT.

The gene calls are TRBV19 and TRBJ1-1; D ambiguous. The V gene lost 7 bases and the J gene lost 1 base, with 13 bases spanning the gap. CDR1 is LNHDA and CDR2 is SQIVND in the germline V gene (reference sequence). The CDR3 sequence is 14 residues long. CDR3 coding DNA: TGTGCCAGTACCGTCGGACGGGGGAACACTGAAGCTTTCTTT. Encoded protein: CASTVGRGNTEAFF.

The genes are TRBV11-2 and TRBJ2-1; tentatively, D is TRBD1 (5 bases). V was cut by 5 bases and J by 4 bases, with 15 bases left in between. Per germline, CDR1 SGHAT and CDR2 FQNNGV. This CDR3 comprises 15 residues. CDR3 amino acids: CASSPHLRTYNEQFF. The CDR3 DNA reads as TGTGCCAGCAGCCCCCACCTGCGGACATACAATGAGCAGTTCTTC. The entire variable domain, with the rest obtained from reference TRBV11-2 and TRBJ2-1, is as follows: EAGVAQSPRYKIIEKRQSVAFWCNPISGHATLYWYQQILGQGPKLLIQFQNNGVVDDSQLPKDRFSAERLKGVDSTLKIQPAKLEDSAVYLCASSPHLRTYNEQFFGPGTRLTVL.

This clone is a singleton in its sample. Other DNA sequences in this specimen translate into the identical CDR3. The CDR3 protein is CASSLTASGAGTDTQYF. The DNA for the CDR3 is TGTGCCAGCAGCTTAACGGCTAGCGGGGCGGGAACAGATACGCAGTATTTT. This chain links TRBV7-3 with TRBJ2-3; 9 bases match TRBD2. Losses at the gene ends were 0 bases for V and 3 bases for J; bases not matched to a gene: 7. Germline assignment: CDR1 SGHTA and CDR2 FQGTGA. CDR3 length: 17 residues.

The chain joins TRBV6-1 to TRBJ2-2, with 8 bases fitting TRBD1. Germline V gives CDR1 MNHNS, CDR2 SASEGT. The junction had 4 bases not matched to a gene; V was cut back by 4 bases and J by 0 bases. The CDR3 is made up of 16 amino acids. The CDR3 sequence: CASSGGTGANTGELFF. CDR3 in DNA: TGTGCCAGCAGTGGGGGGACAGGCGCGAACACCGGGGAGCTGTTTTTT.

The chain is built from TRBV4-2 and TRBJ2-1; 12 bases are a match to TRBD2. Germline V lookup: CDR1 LGHNA, CDR2 YNFKEQ. CDR3 length: 16 amino acids. After removal of 0 bases from V and 4 bases from J, the junction contained 1 base not matched to a gene. CDR3 sequence: CASSQETSGGYNEQFF. CDR3 bases: TGTGCCAGCAGCCAAGAGACTAGCGGGGGTTACAATGAGCAGTTCTTC.

This chain joins TRBV25-1 and TRBJ1-6; no reliable D call. This CDR3 is 13 amino acids long. Trimming shortened V by 7 bases and J by 15 bases, and 19 bases separated the two germline ends. From germline, CDR1 is MGHDK and CDR2 SYGVNS. CDR3 nucleotides: TGTGCCAGCACCGGGTCCCGATTGGTAGGCCTCCACTTT. Residues: CASTGSRLVGLHF. The full variable domain, completed using reference TRBV25-1 and TRBJ1-6, is EADIYQTPRYLVIGTGKKITLECSQTMGHDKMYWYQQDPGMELHLIHYSYGVNSTEKGDLSSESTVSRIRTEHFPLTLESARPSHTSQYLCASTGSRLVGLHFGNGTRLTVT.

The chain is built from TRBV5-1 and TRBJ1-4; 8 bases align to TRBD1. This CDR3 has 15 amino acids. The germline V gene encodes CDR1 SGHRS and CDR2 YFSETQ. Unmatched junction bases numbered 6, after V lost 0 bases and J lost 8 bases. CDR3 sequence: CASSLEWTGREKLFF. In DNA, the CDR3 is TGCGCCAGCAGCTTGGAGTGGACAGGGCGAGAAAAACTGTTTTTT.

This chain joins TRBV12-5 and TRBJ1-4, with 9 bases aligning to TRBD1. The germline V gene encodes CDR1 LGHNT and CDR2 FRNRAP. This CDR3 has 16 amino acids. Trimming removed 1 base from V and 5 bases from J; junction bases left unmatched: 5. CDR3 sequence: CASGLGLQGANEKLFF. CDR3 nucleotides: TGTGCTAGTGGTTTGGGATTACAGGGGGCAAATGAAAAACTGTTTTTT.

This clone is medium-sized by share. In nucleotides, the CDR3 is TGTGCCAGCAGCCAGGGGGCTTCTTCCTACGAGCAGTACTTC. It translates to CASSQGASSYEQYF. The chain links TRBV7-2 to TRBJ2-7; the match to TRBD1 covers 8 bases. CDR1 is SGHTA, CDR2 FQGNSA, per germline. The CDR3 runs 14 residues. V shed 5 bases and J 1 base; nucleotides not matched to a gene: 4.

The genes are TRBV6-1 and TRBJ2-5; 11 positions agree with TRBD1. The germline gives CDR1 MNHNS, CDR2 SASEGT. The V and J ends lost 7 bases and 1 base, in that order; junction bases with no gene match: 5. The CDR3 spans 15 residues. The CDR3 here is CASTADRGLQETQYF. The CDR3, as DNA: TGTGCCAGCACAGCGGACAGGGGGCTCCAAGAGACCCAGTACTTC.

The chain recombines TRBV5-6 with TRBJ2-7; D not resolved. V dropped 5 bases and J dropped 6 bases, with 24 bases sitting between them. CDR1 SGHDT and CDR2 YYEEEE come from the germline V gene. The CDR3 consists of 16 residues. CDR3 protein: CASRSFIGPQRLEQYF. CDR3 bases: TGTGCCAGCAGGTCCTTCATAGGCCCGCAGCGCCTCGAGCAGTACTTC.

This clone was seen a single time. The chain carries TRBV29-1 and TRBJ1-2; 7 bases match TRBD1. The CDR3 has 13 residues. The germline V gene encodes CDR1 SQVTM and CDR2 ANQGSEA. The junction had 10 bases not matched to a gene; V was cut back by 6 bases and J by 6 bases. CDR3 nucleotide sequence: TGCAGCGTCCGACAGGGCGAAACTAATGGCTACACCTTC. This sequence encodes CSVRQGETNGYTF.

V usage is TRBV20-1 and J usage is TRBJ1-1; D remains ambiguous. The V gene's germline CDR1 is DFQATT and CDR2 SNEGSKA (reference sequence). The V and J ends lost 3 bases and 1 base respectively, with 3 bases between them. The CDR3 runs to 11 residues. CDR3 coding DNA: TGCAGTGCTAGCAAGAACACTGAAGCTTTCTTT. Translated: CSASKNTEAFF.

This chain uses TRBV4-2 with TRBJ2-1; 8 bases fit TRBD1. Germline V gives CDR1 LGHNA, CDR2 YNFKEQ. The CDR3 extends over 16 amino acids. V was pared by 1 base and J by 7 bases, with 9 bases of the junction left unmatched. The CDR3: CASSQVGQGIGNEQFF. In DNA form, the CDR3 reads TGTGCCAGCAGCCAAGTCGGACAGGGAATAGGAAATGAGCAGTTCTTC.

The CDR3: CASNNRGRTEAFF. For the CDR3, the DNA is TGTGCCAGCAATAACAGGGGCCGGACTGAAGCTTTCTTT. The chain combines TRBV28 with TRBJ1-1, with 7 nucleotides matching TRBD1. Germline values: CDR1 MDHEN, CDR2 SYDVKM. V lost 7 bases and J lost 5; bases outside the gene matches: 7. This CDR3 has 13 amino acids.

The chain recombines TRBV7-9 with TRBJ2-7, with TRBD1 identical over 10 bases. The CDR3 consists of 14 residues. J lost 4 bases, V lost 5 bases, and 5 bases had no gene match. Germline V gene sequence: CDR1 SEHNR, CDR2 FQNEAQ (reference sequence). CDR3 loop: CASSTGGQGYEQYF. DNA for the CDR3: TGTGCCAGCAGCACAGGGGGACAGGGGTACGAGCAGTACTTC.

This sequence joins TRBV4-1 and TRBJ2-2, with unresolved D. The CDR3 contains 14 residues. The germline gives CDR1 MGHRA, CDR2 YSYEKL. V was trimmed by 3 bases and J by 3 bases, leaving 8 bases between them. CDR3 amino acids: CASSHLLYTGELFF. The CDR3 DNA reads as TGCGCCAGCAGCCATCTTCTATACACCGGGGAGCTGTTTTTT.

This sequence joins TRBV29-1 and TRBJ2-3, with no clear D. Per germline, CDR1 SQVTM and CDR2 ANQGSEA. V lost 2 bases and J lost 0, with 9 bases in between. The CDR3 is 14 amino acids. In nucleotides, the CDR3 is TGCAGCGTTGAAAGACAACTTAGCACAGATACGCAGTATTTT. It translates to CSVERQLSTDTQYF.

The J gene is TRBJ1-1, the V gene TRBV6-1; 7 bases match TRBD1. J lost 1 base, V lost 5 bases, and 7 bases had no gene match. The CDR3 runs 15 residues. The germline gives CDR1 MNHNS, CDR2 SASEGT. The CDR3 DNA reads TGTGCCAGCAGTTCCCTGGGACAGACGAACACTGAAGCTTTCTTT. Encoded protein: CASSSLGQTNTEAFF.

This rearrangement joins TRBV9 to TRBJ1-2; D may be TRBD1 (5 bases). Per the germline V gene, CDR1 is SGDLS and CDR2 is YYNGEE. The CDR3 covers 12 residues. Trimming removed 0 bases from V and 8 bases from J, with 8 bases in between. CDR3 protein: CASSVEGRGYTF. For the CDR3, the DNA is TGTGCCAGCAGCGTAGAGGGGCGAGGCTACACCTTC. Combining the CDR3 with reference TRBV9 and TRBJ1-2 gives the whole variable domain DSGVTQTPKHLITATGQRVTLRCSPRSGDLSVYWYQQSLDQGLQFLIQYYNGEERAKGNILERFSAQQFPDLHSELNLSSLELGDSALYFCASSVEGRGYTFGSGTRLTVV.

The V call is TRBV18, the J call TRBJ2-2; D not resolved. This CDR3 has 16 residues. The germline V gene encodes CDR1 KGHSH and CDR2 LQKENI. The V end was cut by 2 bases, the J end by 6 bases, with 16 bases between. The DNA for the CDR3 is TGTGCCAGCTCACCATTTCCAGTTTCTGCCTCCGGGGAGCTGTTTTTT. Amino acids: CASSPFPVSASGELFF.

The genes are TRBV9 and TRBJ2-1; 7 positions agree with TRBD2. V gave up 0 bases and J gave up 4 bases; unmatched junction bases: 10. Germline lookup yields CDR1 SGDLS and CDR2 YYNGEE. This CDR3 spans 17 amino acids. For the CDR3, the DNA is TGTGCCAGCAGCGTAGGAACTCAGCGGGACCTATACAATGAGCAGTTCTTC. This gives the protein CASSVGTQRDLYNEQFF.